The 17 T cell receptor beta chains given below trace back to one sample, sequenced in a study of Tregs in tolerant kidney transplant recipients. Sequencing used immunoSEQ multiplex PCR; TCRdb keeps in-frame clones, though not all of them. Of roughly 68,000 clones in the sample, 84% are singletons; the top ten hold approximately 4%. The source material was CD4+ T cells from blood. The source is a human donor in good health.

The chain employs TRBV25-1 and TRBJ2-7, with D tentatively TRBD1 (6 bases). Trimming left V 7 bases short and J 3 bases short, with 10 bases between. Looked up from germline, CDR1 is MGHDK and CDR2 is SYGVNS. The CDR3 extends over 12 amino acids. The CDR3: CASKGEYYEQYF. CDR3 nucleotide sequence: TGTGCCAGCAAGGGGGAATACTACGAGCAGTACTTC.

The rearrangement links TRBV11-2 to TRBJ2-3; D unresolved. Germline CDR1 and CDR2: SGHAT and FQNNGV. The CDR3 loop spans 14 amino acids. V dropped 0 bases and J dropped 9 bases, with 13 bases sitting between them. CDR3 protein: CASSLDLRARTQYF. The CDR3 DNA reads TGTGCCAGCAGCTTAGATCTCCGGGCAAGAACGCAGTATTTT.

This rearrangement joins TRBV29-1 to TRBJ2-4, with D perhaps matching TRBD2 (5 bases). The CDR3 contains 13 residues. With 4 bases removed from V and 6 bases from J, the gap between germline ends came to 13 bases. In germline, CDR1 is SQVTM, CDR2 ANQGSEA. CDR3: CSVGPEGRNIQYF. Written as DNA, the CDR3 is TGCAGCGTTGGGCCCGAGGGCAGAAACATTCAGTACTTC.

The CDR3 sequence is CASSPRAYEQYF. In nucleotides, the CDR3 is TGTGCCAGCAGCCCTAGGGCCTACGAGCAGTACTTC. This chain uses TRBV13 with TRBJ2-7; D is unclear. The CDR3 loop spans 12 amino acids. V was trimmed by 5 bases and J by 2 bases, leaving 7 bases between them. The germline V gene has CDR1 PRHDT and CDR2 FYEKMQ (reference sequence).

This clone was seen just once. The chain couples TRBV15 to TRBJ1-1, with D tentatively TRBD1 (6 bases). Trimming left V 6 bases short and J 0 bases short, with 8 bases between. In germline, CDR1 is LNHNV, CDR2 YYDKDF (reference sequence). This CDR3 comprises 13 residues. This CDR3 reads CATRQGMNTEAFF. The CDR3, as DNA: TGTGCCACCAGGCAGGGGATGAACACTGAAGCTTTCTTT.

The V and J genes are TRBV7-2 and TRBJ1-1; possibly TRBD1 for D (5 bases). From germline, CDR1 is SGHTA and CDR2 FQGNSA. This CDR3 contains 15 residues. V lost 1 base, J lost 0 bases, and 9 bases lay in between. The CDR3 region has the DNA TGTGCCAGCAGCTTAGATCCCAGGGTGAACACTGAAGCTTTCTTT. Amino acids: CASSLDPRVNTEAFF.

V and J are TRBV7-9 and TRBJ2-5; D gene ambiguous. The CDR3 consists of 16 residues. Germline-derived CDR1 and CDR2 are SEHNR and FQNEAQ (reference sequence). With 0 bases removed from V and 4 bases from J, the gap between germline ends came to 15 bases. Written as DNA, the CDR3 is TGTGCCAGCAGCTTAGCGCAATCGGTAATGGGAGAGACCCAGTACTTC. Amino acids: CASSLAQSVMGETQYF. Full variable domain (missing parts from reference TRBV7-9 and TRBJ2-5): DTGVSQNPRHKITKRGQNVTFRCDPISEHNRLYWYRQTLGQGPEFLTYFQNEAQLEKSRLLSDRFSAERPKGSFSTLEIQRTEQGDSAMYLCASSLAQSVMGETQYFGPGTRLLVL.

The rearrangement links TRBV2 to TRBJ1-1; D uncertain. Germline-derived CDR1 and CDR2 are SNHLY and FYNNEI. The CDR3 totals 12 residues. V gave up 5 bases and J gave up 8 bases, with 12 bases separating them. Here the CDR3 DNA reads TGTGCCAGCAGTACTCAGGTCTCCGAAGCTTTCTTT. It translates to CASSTQVSEAFF.

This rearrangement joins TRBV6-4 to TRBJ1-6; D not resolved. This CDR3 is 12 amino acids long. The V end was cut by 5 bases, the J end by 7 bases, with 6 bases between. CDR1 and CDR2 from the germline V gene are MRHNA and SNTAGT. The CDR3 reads CASSRPNSPLHF. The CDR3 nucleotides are TGTGCCAGCAGTCGTCCCAATTCACCCCTCCACTTT.

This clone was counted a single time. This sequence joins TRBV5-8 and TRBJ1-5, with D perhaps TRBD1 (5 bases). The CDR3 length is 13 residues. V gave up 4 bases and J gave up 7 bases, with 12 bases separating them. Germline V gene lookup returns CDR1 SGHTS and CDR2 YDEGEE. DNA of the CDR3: TGTGCCAGCAGCCTTGATGGGGCCCAGCCCCAGCATTTT. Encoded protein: CASSLDGAQPQHF.

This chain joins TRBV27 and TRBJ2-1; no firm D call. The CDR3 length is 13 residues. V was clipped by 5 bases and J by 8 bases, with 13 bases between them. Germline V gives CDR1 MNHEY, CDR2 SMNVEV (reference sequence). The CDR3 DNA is TGTGCCAGCAGTCCATTCGGACGGGATGAGCAGTTCTTC. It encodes CASSPFGRDEQFF.

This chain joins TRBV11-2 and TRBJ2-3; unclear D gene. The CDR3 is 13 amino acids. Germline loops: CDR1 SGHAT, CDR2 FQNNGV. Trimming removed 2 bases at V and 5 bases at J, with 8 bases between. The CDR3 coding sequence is TGTGCCAGCAGCTTAAGGCTGGTAGATACGCAGTATTTT. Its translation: CASSLRLVDTQYF.

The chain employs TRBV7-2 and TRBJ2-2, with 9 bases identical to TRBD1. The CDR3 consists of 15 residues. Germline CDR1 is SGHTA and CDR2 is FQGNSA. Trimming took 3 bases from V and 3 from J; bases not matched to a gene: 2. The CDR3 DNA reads TGTGCCAGCAGCTTTACAGGGGGCTACACCGGGGAGCTGTTTTTT. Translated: CASSFTGGYTGELFF. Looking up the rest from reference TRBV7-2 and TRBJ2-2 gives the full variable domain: GAGVSQSPSNKVTEKGKDVELRCDPISGHTALYWYRQSLGQGLEFLIYFQGNSAPDKSGLPSDRFSAERTGGSVSTLTIQRTQQEDSAVYLCASSFTGGYTGELFFGEGSRLTVL.

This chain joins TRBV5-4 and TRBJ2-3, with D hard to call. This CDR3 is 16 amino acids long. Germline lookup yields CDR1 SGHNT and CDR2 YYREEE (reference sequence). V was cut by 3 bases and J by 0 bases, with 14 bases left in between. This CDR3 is CASSWKGIPSTDTQYF. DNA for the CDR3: TGTGCCAGCAGCTGGAAGGGAATTCCTAGCACAGATACGCAGTATTTT. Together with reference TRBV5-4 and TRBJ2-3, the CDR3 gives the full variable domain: ETGVTQSPTHLIKTRGQQVTLRCSSQSGHNTVSWYQQALGQGPQFIFQYYREEENGRGNFPPRFSGLQFPNYSSELNVNALELDDSALYLCASSWKGIPSTDTQYFGPGTRLTVL.

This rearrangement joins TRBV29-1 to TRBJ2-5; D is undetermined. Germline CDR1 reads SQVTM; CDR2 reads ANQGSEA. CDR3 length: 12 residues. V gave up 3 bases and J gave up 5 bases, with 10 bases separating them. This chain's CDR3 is CSVEKPGETQYF. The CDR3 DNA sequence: TGCAGCGTTGAGAAGCCTGGGGAGACCCAGTACTTC.

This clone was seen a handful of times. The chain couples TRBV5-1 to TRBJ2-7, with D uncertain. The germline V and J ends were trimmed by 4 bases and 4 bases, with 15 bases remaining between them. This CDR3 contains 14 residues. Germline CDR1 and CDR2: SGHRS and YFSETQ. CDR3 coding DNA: TGCGCCAGCAGCAAGGAATCTAGAACTTACGAGCAGTACTTC. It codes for CASSKESRTYEQYF.

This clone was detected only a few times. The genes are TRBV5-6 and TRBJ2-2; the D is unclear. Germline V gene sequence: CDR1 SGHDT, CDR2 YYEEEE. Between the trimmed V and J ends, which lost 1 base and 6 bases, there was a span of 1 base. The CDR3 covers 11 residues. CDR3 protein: CASSLSGELFF. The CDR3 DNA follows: TGTGCCAGCAGCTTGTCCGGGGAGCTGTTTTTT.